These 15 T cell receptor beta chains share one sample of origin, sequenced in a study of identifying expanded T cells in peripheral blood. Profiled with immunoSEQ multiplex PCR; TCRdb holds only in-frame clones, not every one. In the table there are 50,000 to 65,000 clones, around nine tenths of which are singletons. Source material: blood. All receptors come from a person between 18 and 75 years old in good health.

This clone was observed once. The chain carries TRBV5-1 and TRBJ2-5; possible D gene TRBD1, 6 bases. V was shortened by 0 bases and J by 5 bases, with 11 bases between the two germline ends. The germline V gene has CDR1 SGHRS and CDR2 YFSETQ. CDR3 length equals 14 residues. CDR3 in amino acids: CASSLVGGPETQYF. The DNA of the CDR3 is TGCGCCAGCAGCTTGGTAGGGGGTCCCGAGACCCAGTACTTC. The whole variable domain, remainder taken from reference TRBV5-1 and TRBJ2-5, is KAGVTQTPRYLIKTRGQQVTLSCSPISGHRSVSWYQQTPGQGLQFLFEYFSETQRNKGNFPGRFSGRQFSNSRSEMNVSTLELGDSALYLCASSLVGGPETQYFGPGTRLLVL.

The CDR3 DNA reads as TGTGCCAGCAGCCTAGACTCGTCCACAGATACGCAGTATTTT. This translates into CASSLDSSTDTQYF. V usage is TRBV7-8 and J usage is TRBJ2-3, with D hard to call. CDR3 length: 14 amino acids. V was trimmed by 5 bases and J by 2 bases, leaving 11 bases between them. Germline V gene sequence: CDR1 SGHVS, CDR2 FQNEAQ.

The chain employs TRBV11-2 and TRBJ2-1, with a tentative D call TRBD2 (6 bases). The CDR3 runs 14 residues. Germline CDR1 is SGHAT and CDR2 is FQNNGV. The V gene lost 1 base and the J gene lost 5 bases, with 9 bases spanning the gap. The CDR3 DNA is TGTGCCAGCAGCTTAGCGGGAGCCCACAATGAGCAGTTCTTC. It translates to CASSLAGAHNEQFF.

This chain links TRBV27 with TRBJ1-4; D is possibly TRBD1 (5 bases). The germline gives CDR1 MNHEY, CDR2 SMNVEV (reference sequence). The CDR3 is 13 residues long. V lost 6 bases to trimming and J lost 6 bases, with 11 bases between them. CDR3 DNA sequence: TGTGCCAGCAGAAAGACAGTTGATGAAAAACTGTTTTTT. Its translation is CASRKTVDEKLFF.

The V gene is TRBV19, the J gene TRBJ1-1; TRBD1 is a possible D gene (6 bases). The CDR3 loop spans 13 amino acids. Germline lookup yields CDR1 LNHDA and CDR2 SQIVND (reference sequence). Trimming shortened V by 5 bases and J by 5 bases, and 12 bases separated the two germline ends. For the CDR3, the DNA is TGTGCCAGTAGTCGGGCCCAGGGGACTGAAGCTTTCTTT. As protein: CASSRAQGTEAFF.

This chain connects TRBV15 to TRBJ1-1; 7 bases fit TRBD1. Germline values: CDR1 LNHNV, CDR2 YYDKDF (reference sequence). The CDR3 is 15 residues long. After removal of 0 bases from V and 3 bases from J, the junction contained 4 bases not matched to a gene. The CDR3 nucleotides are TGTGCCACCAGCAGAGACCGAGACAGGGACACTGAAGCTTTCTTT. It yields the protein CATSRDRDRDTEAFF.

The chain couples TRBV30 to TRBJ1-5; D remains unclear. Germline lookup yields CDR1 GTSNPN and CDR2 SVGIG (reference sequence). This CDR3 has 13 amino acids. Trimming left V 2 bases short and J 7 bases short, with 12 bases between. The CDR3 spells CAWSQVRGQPQHF. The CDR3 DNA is TGTGCCTGGAGTCAAGTACGGGGACAGCCCCAGCATTTT.

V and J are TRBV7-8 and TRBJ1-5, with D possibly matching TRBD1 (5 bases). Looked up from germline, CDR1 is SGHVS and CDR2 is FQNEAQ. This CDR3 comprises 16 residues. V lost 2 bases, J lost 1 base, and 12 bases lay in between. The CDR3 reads CASSLRGRNSNQPQHF. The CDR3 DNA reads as TGTGCCAGCAGCTTAAGGGGCAGGAACAGCAATCAGCCCCAGCATTTT. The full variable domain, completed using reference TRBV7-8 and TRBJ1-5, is GAGVSQSPRYKVAKRGQDVALRCDPISGHVSLFWYQQALGQGPEFLTYFQNEAQLDKSGLPSDRFFAERPEGSVSTLKIQRTQQEDSAVYLCASSLRGRNSNQPQHFGDGTRLSIL.

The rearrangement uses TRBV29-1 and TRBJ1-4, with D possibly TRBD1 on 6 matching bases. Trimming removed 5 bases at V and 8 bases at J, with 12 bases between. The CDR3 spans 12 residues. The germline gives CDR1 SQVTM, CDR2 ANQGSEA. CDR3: CSVRTAGEKLFF. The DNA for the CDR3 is TGCAGCGTTAGGACAGCGGGGGAAAAACTGTTTTTT.

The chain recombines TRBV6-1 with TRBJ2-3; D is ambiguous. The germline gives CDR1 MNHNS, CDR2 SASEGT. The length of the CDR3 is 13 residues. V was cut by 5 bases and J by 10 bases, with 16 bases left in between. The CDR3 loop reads CASSWSRSGAQYF. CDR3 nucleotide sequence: TGTGCCAGCAGTTGGAGCAGGAGTGGTGCGCAGTATTTT.

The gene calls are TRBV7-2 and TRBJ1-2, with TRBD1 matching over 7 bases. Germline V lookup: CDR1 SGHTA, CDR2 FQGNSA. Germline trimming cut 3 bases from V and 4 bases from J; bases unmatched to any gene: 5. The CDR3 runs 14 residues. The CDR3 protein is CASSFIGQVYGYTF. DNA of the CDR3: TGTGCCAGCAGCTTCATAGGACAGGTCTATGGCTACACCTTC.

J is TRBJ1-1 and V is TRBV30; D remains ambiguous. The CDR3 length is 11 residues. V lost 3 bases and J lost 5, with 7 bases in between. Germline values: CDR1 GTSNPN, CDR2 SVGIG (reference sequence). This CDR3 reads CAWRLGTEAFF. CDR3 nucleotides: TGTGCCTGGAGGTTGGGGACTGAAGCTTTCTTT.

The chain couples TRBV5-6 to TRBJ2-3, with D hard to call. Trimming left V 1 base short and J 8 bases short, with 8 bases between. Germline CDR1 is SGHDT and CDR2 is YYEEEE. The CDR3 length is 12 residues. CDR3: CASSLWSGTQYF. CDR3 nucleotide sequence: TGTGCCAGCAGCTTGTGGTCAGGTACGCAGTATTTT.

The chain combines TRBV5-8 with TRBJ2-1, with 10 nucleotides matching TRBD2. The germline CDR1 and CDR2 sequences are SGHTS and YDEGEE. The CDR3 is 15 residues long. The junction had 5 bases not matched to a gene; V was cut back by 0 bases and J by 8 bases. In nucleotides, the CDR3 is TGTGCCAGCAGCTTGGGGCTAGCGGGAGTGCATGAGCAGTTCTTC. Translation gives CASSLGLAGVHEQFF.

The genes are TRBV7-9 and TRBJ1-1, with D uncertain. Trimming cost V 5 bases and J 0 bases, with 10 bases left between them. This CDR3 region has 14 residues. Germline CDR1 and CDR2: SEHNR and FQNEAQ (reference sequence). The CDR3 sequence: CASSRIDLNTEAFF. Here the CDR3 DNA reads TGTGCCAGCAGCCGAATAGACCTGAACACTGAAGCTTTCTTT.